Here is one T cell receptor beta chain with its context. This clonotype came up many times. Its antigen is not yet known. The record has no base qualities; no much larger clone is one base away. Full-length TCR variable regions were amplified by 5' RACE PCR with constant-region reverse primers, followed by semi-nested PCR with Nested Universal Primer A. Using the ReliaPrep RNA Cell Miniprep System, total RNA was extracted, and the SMARTer RACE 5'/3' Kit was then used to reverse transcribe the RNA into 5'RACE-ready cDNA. Multiplex adaptors were used to barcode the full-length TCR alpha and beta libraries, which were then sequenced on an Illumina MiSeq. The study's own analysis went as follows. For each of nine subset-tissue groups, sequencing data from the five patients were pooled, and the groups were compared by unsupervised clustering of TCR gene usage. Repertoire similarity was calculated with the Morisita-Horn index, weighting shared sequences by their contribution to each repertoire. Using fastp at Q25 and MiXCR, TCRdb reprocessed the public reads and kept productive beta chains. A single entry per CDR3 protein holds the most common genes and DNA from its merged rows. What appears here as the V and J calls and clone size reflects TCRdb's work, not the paper's. The sample table contains 55,000 or so distinct CDR3 sequences; only one count was recorded for about 20% of them. The top ten hold 3.2% of the sample.

The sample is drawn from a study (dated by TCRdb to the mid-2010s). In terms of the full investigation: The study examined whether tumor-infiltrating Tregs in breast cancer are drawn from blood Tregs or arise in situ by conversion from other CD4+ T cell subsets.

What the study reported, not specific to this receptor: The greatest overlap of tumor-infiltrating Treg TCR alpha and beta sequences was observed with tumor naive CD4+ T cells, followed by blood naive CD4+ T cells. Rather than covering whole repertoires, validation in the larger cohort was restricted to a single TCR beta V-J rearrangement. In terms of TCR gene usage, tumor memory CD4+ T cells clustered together with blood and lymph node memory CD4+ cells, as well as with lymph node naive CD4+ cells.

Cells that were CD4+CD25+CD127-/low were isolated as Tregs. Tregs, naive and memory CD4+ T cells from tumor, blood and ipsilateral draining lymph nodes of 4 or 5 breast cancer patients underwent full-length TCR alpha and beta sequencing. Tumor tissue and lymph nodes obtained by ipsilateral axillary dissection were perfused with PBS, cut into small pieces and digested using collagenase I and hyaluronidase. A purity exceeding 90% was confirmed by FACS for the sorted cell populations. V lost 4 bases and J lost 5 bases; the stretch between them is 11 bases long. Looking up the germline V gene yields CDR1 SGHTA and CDR2 FQGTGA. Inclusive of the bounding cysteine and phenylalanine, the CDR3 is 13 residues long. Kept here is only the CDR3 DNA, which spans 39 bases and is read in frame from base 1.

This sequence uses TRBV7-3 and TRBJ2-5, with a weak D call of TRBD1 (5 bases match). Material: tumor-infiltrating Tregs sorted from the breast tumor. The receptor was derived from a female donor with breast cancer. CDR3 protein: CASSSRGGETQYF. The nucleotides read TGTGCCAGCAGCTCTAGGGGTGGTGAGACCCAGTACTTC.